Each of the 22 T cell receptor beta chains below was sequenced from the same sample in a study of blood T cell repertoires in COVID-19. Only in-frame clones appear in the TCRdb table, and some are missing; sequencing was by immunoSEQ multiplex PCR. Among about 160,000 clones listed, approximately 80% were seen once. Input material: peripheral blood. Receptors were obtained from a man between 65 and 80 years old with acute or convalescent COVID-19.

The V and J genes are TRBV7-8 and TRBJ2-1, with 9 bases aligning to TRBD2. The CDR3 loop spans 17 amino acids. After removal of 5 bases from V and 4 bases from J, the junction contained 12 bases not matched to a gene. Germline V gene lookup returns CDR1 SGHVS and CDR2 FQNEAQ. CDR3 sequence (DNA): TGTGCCAGCAGCACCGCTGGAGCTAGCGGGGCTTACAATGAGCAGTTCTTC. It translates to CASSTAGASGAYNEQFF.

The chain recombines TRBV5-1 with TRBJ1-4; no clear D. V lost 0 bases and J lost 0, with 12 bases in between. Germline values: CDR1 SGHRS, CDR2 YFSETQ. The CDR3 has 17 residues. CDR3 nucleotides: TGCGCCAGCAGCTTGGGAGTCAGGCCTGCAACTAATGAAAAACTGTTTTTT. This codes for CASSLGVRPATNEKLFF.

The chain joins TRBV7-9 to TRBJ2-5; 9 bases are shared with TRBD2. The CDR3 is 15 amino acids. Germline CDR1 SEHNR, CDR2 FQNEAQ (reference sequence). Trimming removed 7 bases from V and 5 bases from J; junction bases left unmatched: 11. CDR3 loop: CASTRHAGGRETQYF. The CDR3 DNA is TGTGCCAGCACCCGCCACGCGGGAGGGCGGGAGACCCAGTACTTC.

This chain uses TRBV29-1 with TRBJ2-1, with 8 bases aligning to TRBD2. The germline V gene has CDR1 SQVTM and CDR2 ANQGSEA. The CDR3 loop spans 13 amino acids. V trimming: 3 bases; J trimming: 5 bases; junction bases outside the gene matches: 3. CDR3 residues: CSVETSAHNEQFF. CDR3 bases: TGCAGCGTTGAGACTAGCGCTCACAATGAGCAGTTCTTC.

The V call is TRBV21-1, the J call TRBJ2-2; the listed D gene, TRBD2, was not tested against the DNA. TRBV21-1 has pseudogene status. The CDR3 covers 19 residues. The CDR3 loop reads CASSNPGLAGGLNTGELFF. Written as DNA, the CDR3 is TGTGCCAGCAGCAACCCGGGACTAGCGGGAGGCCTGAACACCGGGGAGCTGTTTTTT.

J is TRBJ2-5 and V is TRBV27; 10 bases map to TRBD2. V shed 7 bases, J shed 5 bases, and the junction held 7 bases outside the gene matches. The CDR3 totals 14 residues. Germline V lookup: CDR1 MNHEY, CDR2 SMNVEV (reference sequence). The CDR3 loop is CASTSSGGWETQYF. As DNA, the CDR3 is TGTGCCAGCACCAGTAGCGGGGGGTGGGAGACCCAGTACTTC.

The V call is TRBV10-1, the J call TRBJ2-2; D might be TRBD1 (6 bases). V gave up 8 bases and J gave up 2 bases, with 12 bases separating them. There are 14 residues in the CDR3. Germline-derived CDR1 and CDR2 are WNHNN and SYGVQD (reference sequence). The CDR3 DNA is TGCGCCAGCCAGAGGACAGCTAACACCGGGGAGCTGTTTTTT. Translated: CASQRTANTGELFF.

The chain has TRBV5-1 and TRBJ2-2; 8 nucleotides line up with TRBD1. CDR3 length equals 16 residues. Germline lookup yields CDR1 SGHRS and CDR2 YFSETQ. V was clipped by 2 bases and J by 1 base; unmatched bases: 4. The DNA for the CDR3 is TGCGCCAGCAGCTTCCTCGACAGGGGGAACACCGGGGAGCTGTTTTTT. It translates to CASSFLDRGNTGELFF.

The chain has TRBV24-1 and TRBJ2-1; D is perhaps TRBD2 (6 bases). Germline CDR1 and CDR2: KGHDR and SFDVKD. The CDR3 extends over 16 amino acids. Deletions cut 5 bases from V and 0 bases from J, with 13 bases between. The CDR3: CATSGWGVGSYNEQFF. For the CDR3, the DNA is TGTGCCACCAGTGGGTGGGGGGTTGGCTCCTACAATGAGCAGTTCTTC.

This chain links TRBV2 with TRBJ1-1; D unresolved. Trimming left V 4 bases short and J 0 bases short, with 6 bases between. The V gene's germline CDR1 is SNHLY and CDR2 FYNNEI. The CDR3 runs to 13 residues. This chain's CDR3 is CASSAQVNTEAFF. CDR3 sequence (DNA): TGTGCCAGCAGTGCTCAGGTGAACACTGAAGCTTTCTTT.

The chain recombines TRBV11-3 with TRBJ2-7, with 10 bases lining up with TRBD1. The J segment lost 7 bases and the V segment lost 2 bases, leaving 8 bases of the junction unmatched. Per germline, CDR1 SGHNT and CDR2 YENEEA. The CDR3 loop spans 15 amino acids. The CDR3: CASSLYGTGVEEQYF. The CDR3 nucleotides read TGTGCCAGCAGCTTATATGGGACAGGGGTTGAAGAGCAGTACTTC.

The chain joins TRBV4-1 to TRBJ1-2; 7 bases are a match to TRBD1. V shed 1 base and J 4 bases; nucleotides not matched to a gene: 9. Germline assignment: CDR1 MGHRA and CDR2 YSYEKL. CDR3 length equals 16 residues. CDR3 protein: CASSQVRGLAGYGYTF. CDR3 coding DNA: TGCGCCAGCAGCCAAGTGAGGGGGCTTGCTGGCTATGGCTACACCTTC.

The count of this clone is one. The chain employs TRBV7-3 and TRBJ2-3; unclear D gene. This CDR3 is 18 amino acids long. Germline CDR1 and CDR2: SGHTA and FQGTGA. Trimming stripped 0 bases from V and 4 bases from J, with 20 bases between. As DNA, the CDR3 is TGTGCCAGCAGCTTAACGTCTCGTACCCCTGACCGGGCAGATACGCAGTATTTT. Translated: CASSLTSRTPDRADTQYF.

This chain links TRBV19 with TRBJ1-1; no clear D gene. The V and J ends lost 3 bases and 4 bases respectively, with 9 bases between them. The CDR3 loop spans 13 amino acids. The germline V gene encodes CDR1 LNHDA and CDR2 SQIVND (reference sequence). Here the CDR3 reads CASSIQVGTEAFF. The CDR3 DNA sequence: TGTGCCAGTAGTATTCAGGTTGGCACTGAAGCTTTCTTT.

This chain links TRBV18 with TRBJ1-2, with 9 positions matching TRBD1. Germline-derived CDR1 and CDR2 are KGHSH and LQKENI. The ends lost 0 bases at V and 8 bases at J; junction bases unmatched: 13. CDR3 length: 17 amino acids. This CDR3 is CASSPPGQGGLKEGYTF. In DNA, the CDR3 is TGTGCCAGCTCACCACCGGGACAGGGAGGCTTGAAAGAGGGCTACACCTTC.

This clone was observed a single time. The chain joins TRBV5-1 to TRBJ2-2; the match to TRBD2 covers 10 bases. CDR1 and CDR2 from the germline V gene are SGHRS and YFSETQ. The CDR3 spans 16 residues. J lost 5 bases, V lost 0 bases, and 4 bases had no gene match. As DNA, the CDR3 is TGCGCCAGCAGCTTGGAAGGGACTAGCGTGACCGGGGAGCTGTTTTTT. Translation gives CASSLEGTSVTGELFF.

This clone was seen once. V gene TRBV7-2 combines with J gene TRBJ2-7, with TRBD2 matching over 8 bases. The CDR3 totals 15 residues. Trimming removed 4 bases from V and 3 bases from J; junction bases left unmatched: 8. The germline CDR1 and CDR2 sequences are SGHTA and FQGNSA. The CDR3 loop is CASSSSGGPFYEQYF. DNA of the CDR3: TGTGCCAGCAGCTCCAGCGGGGGTCCCTTCTACGAGCAGTACTTC. Filled out from reference TRBV7-2 and TRBJ2-7, the complete variable domain reads GAGVSQSPSNKVTEKGKDVELRCDPISGHTALYWYRQSLGQGLEFLIYFQGNSAPDKSGLPSDRFSAERTGGSVSTLTIQRTQQEDSAVYLCASSSSGGPFYEQYFGPGTRLTVT.

The V gene is TRBV30, the J gene TRBJ1-3; D is uncertain. CDR1 GTSNPN and CDR2 SVGIG come from the germline V gene (reference sequence). Deletions cut 6 bases from V and 4 bases from J, with 19 bases between. The CDR3 has 15 residues. The CDR3 sequence: CACEGAPGRGNTIYF. The CDR3 bases are TGTGCCTGTGAGGGAGCTCCTGGCCGGGGAAACACCATATATTTT.

This chain uses TRBV5-1 with TRBJ1-5; D uncertain. The CDR3 length is 13 residues. Germline V lookup: CDR1 SGHRS, CDR2 YFSETQ. With 2 bases removed from V and 5 bases from J, the gap between germline ends came to 8 bases. This CDR3 reads CASSFGVDQPQHF. The CDR3 DNA follows: TGCGCCAGCAGCTTCGGGGTCGATCAGCCCCAGCATTTT.

The rearrangement joins TRBV27 to TRBJ2-1; a weak D match, TRBD2 (7 bases). V shed 6 bases and J shed 3 bases, with 21 bases lying between them. CDR3 size: 17 residues. The germline gives CDR1 MNHEY, CDR2 SMNVEV (reference sequence). The CDR3 sequence is CASRAVGGGGSYNEQFF. The DNA for the CDR3 is TGTGCCAGCAGGGCGGTAGGGGGTGGCGGGAGCTACAATGAGCAGTTCTTC.

This sequence joins TRBV5-1 and TRBJ2-7; D ambiguous. Germline CDR1 and CDR2: SGHRS and YFSETQ. This CDR3 spans 14 amino acids. Trimming left V 2 bases short and J 7 bases short, with 16 bases between. For the CDR3, the DNA is TGCGCCAGCAGCTTACAGTCTCAAGCTCGAGAGCAGTACTTC. It is translated as CASSLQSQAREQYF.

V gene TRBV3-1 (or the pseudogene TRBV3-2) combines with J gene TRBJ2-2; no clear D. CDR3 length equals 12 residues. CDR1 and CDR2 from the germline V gene are LGHDT and YNNKEL (reference sequence). Trimming cost V 1 base and J 6 bases, with 3 bases left between them. The CDR3 spells CASSQGPGELFF. The CDR3, as DNA: TGTGCCAGCAGCCAAGGGCCCGGGGAGCTGTTTTTT.